This T cell receptor beta chain was observed in a study of blood T cell repertoires in COVID-19. Source study methods: Reference gene primers were amplified, and this amplification served to estimate nucleated cell counts. Only in-frame clones appear in the TCRdb table, and some are missing; sequencing was by immunoSEQ multiplex PCR. Clonal size and the V and J genes are those of that table, whereas D and trimming came from the DNA. The sample contains roughly 190,000 clones, about 80% of which appear only once. This clone appeared a single time. V lost 3 bases and J lost 4; bases outside the gene matches: 2. The CDR3 is 14 residues long. Germline V gene sequence: CDR1 DFQATT, CDR2 SNEGSKA (reference sequence).

This sequence joins TRBV20-1 and TRBJ1-5, with 11 positions matching TRBD1. The sequenced sample consisted of peripheral blood. This sequence was found in a human donor with acute or convalescent COVID-19. The donor label of this sample is uncertain. In nucleotides, the CDR3 is TGCAGTGCTAGTGGGGACAGGGGGAATCAGCCCCAGCATTTT. Translated, it gives CSASGDRGNQPQHF.